The clone carrying this TCR beta chain occurred once. The source of the sample is a study of T cell responses to AZD1222 COVID-19 vaccine. TCRdb's copy holds only in-frame clones and misses some; the assay was immunoSEQ multiplex PCR. This sample carries about 120,000 clones, around nine tenths of them seen once, and the ten largest clones take over 2.5%. This TCR derives from an adult in good health. Sequenced material: peripheral blood, taken on day 0 of AZD1222 vaccination.

In nucleotides, the CDR3 is TGTGCCACCAGTGATCCGGGACAGCAGAACACCGGGGAGCTGTTTTTT. Protein sequence: CATSDPGQQNTGELFF. This chain uses TRBV24-1 with TRBJ2-2, with 7 bases that match TRBD1. This CDR3 contains 16 residues. Germline assignment: CDR1 KGHDR and CDR2 SFDVKD. Trimming took 3 bases from V and 1 from J; bases not matched to a gene: 4.